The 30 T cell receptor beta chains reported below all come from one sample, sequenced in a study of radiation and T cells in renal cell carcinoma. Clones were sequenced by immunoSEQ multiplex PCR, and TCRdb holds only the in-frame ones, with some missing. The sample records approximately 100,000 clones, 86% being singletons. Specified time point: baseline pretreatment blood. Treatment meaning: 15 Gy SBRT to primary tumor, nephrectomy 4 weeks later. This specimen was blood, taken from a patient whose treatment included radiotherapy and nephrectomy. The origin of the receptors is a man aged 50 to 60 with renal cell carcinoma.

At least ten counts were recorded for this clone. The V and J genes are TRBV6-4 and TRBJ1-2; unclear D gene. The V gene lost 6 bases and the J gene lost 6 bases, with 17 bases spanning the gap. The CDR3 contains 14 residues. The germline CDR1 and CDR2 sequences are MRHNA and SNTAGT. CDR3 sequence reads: CASSSGRGLDGYTF. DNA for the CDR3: TGTGCCAGCAGCTCCGGGCGAGGGTTAGATGGCTACACCTTC.

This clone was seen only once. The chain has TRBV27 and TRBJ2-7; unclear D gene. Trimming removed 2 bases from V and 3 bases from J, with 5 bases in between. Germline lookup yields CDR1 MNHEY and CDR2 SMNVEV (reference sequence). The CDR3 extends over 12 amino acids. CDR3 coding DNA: TGTGCCAGCAGTTTAAGTCGCTACGAGCAGTACTTC. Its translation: CASSLSRYEQYF.

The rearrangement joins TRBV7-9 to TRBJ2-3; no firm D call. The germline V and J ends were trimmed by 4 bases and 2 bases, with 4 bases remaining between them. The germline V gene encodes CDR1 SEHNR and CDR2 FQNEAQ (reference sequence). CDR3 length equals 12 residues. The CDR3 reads CASSSTTDTQYF. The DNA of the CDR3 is TGTGCCAGCAGCTCGACCACAGATACGCAGTATTTT.

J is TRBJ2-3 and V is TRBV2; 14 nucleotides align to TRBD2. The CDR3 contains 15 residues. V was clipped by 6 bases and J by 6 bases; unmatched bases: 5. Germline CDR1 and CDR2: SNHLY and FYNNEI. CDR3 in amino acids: CASRLGLAGVDTQYF. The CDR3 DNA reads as TGTGCCAGCAGATTGGGACTAGCGGGAGTGGATACGCAGTATTTT.

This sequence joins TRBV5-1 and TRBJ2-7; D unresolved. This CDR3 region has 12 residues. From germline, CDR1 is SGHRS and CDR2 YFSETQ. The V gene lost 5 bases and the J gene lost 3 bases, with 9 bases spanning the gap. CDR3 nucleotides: TGCGCCAGCAGTCTGTCGAACTACGAGCAGTACTTC. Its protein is CASSLSNYEQYF.

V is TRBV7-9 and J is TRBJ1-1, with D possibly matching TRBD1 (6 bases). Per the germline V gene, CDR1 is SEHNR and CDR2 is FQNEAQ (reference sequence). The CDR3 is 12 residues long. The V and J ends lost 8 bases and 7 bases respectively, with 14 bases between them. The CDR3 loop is CASVRGLDEAFF. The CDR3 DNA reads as TGTGCCAGCGTGCGGGGGCTAGATGAAGCTTTCTTT.

CDR3 region: CASLDGTNEKLFF. The CDR3 DNA reads TGTGCCAGCTTGGACGGAACTAATGAAAAACTGTTTTTT. J is TRBJ1-4 and V is TRBV28; no reliable D call. The V end lost 8 bases, the J end lost 1 base, and 8 bases lay between the germline ends. CDR3 size: 13 residues. Germline V gene lookup returns CDR1 MDHEN and CDR2 SYDVKM.

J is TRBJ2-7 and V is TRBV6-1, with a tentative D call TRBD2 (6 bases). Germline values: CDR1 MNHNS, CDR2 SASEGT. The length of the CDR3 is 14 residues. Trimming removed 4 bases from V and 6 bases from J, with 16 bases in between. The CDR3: CASSATSFPGEQYF. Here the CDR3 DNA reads TGTGCCAGCAGTGCTACTAGCTTCCCCGGCGAGCAGTACTTC.

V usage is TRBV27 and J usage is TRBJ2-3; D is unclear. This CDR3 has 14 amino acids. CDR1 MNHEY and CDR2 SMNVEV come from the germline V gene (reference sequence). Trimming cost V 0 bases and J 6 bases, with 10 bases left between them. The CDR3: CASSLSRPPDTQYF. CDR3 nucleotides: TGTGCCAGCAGTTTATCGCGCCCCCCCGATACGCAGTATTTT.

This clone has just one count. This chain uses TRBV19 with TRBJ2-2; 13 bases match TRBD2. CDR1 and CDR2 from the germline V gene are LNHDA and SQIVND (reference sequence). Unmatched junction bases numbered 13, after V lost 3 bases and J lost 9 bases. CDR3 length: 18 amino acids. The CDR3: CASSIRGTSGILVRELFF. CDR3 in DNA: TGTGCCAGTAGTATCCGCGGGACTAGCGGGATCTTGGTCAGGGAGCTGTTTTTT.

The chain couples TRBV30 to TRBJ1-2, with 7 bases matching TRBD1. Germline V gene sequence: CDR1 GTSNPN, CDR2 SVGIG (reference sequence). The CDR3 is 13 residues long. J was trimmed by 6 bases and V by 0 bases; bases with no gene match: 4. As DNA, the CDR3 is TGTGCCTGGAGTGTGGTGACAGGGCATGGCTACACCTTC. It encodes CAWSVVTGHGYTF.

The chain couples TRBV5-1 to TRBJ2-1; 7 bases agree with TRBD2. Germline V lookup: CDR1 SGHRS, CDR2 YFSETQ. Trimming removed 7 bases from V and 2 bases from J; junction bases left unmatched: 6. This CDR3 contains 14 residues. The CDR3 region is CASEGTTPYNEQFF. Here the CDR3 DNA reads TGCGCCAGCGAGGGGACTACCCCCTACAATGAGCAGTTCTTC.

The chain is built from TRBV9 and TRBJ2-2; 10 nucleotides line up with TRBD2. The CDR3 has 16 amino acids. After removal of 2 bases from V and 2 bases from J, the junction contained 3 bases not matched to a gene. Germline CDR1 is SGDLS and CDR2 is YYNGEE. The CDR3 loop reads CASSVLAGANTGELFF. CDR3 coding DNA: TGTGCCAGCAGCGTCCTAGCGGGAGCTAACACCGGGGAGCTGTTTTTT.

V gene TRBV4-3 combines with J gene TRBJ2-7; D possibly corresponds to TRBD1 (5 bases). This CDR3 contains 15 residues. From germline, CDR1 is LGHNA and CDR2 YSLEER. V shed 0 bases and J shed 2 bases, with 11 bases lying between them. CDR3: CASSQEGGRAYEQYF. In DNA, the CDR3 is TGCGCCAGCAGCCAAGAAGGCGGCAGGGCCTACGAGCAGTACTTC.

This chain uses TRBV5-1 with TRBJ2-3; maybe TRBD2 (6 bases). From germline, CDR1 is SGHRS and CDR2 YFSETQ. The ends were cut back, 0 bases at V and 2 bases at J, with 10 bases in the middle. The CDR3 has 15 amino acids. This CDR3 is CASSLVSGATDTQYF. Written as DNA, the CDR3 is TGCGCCAGCAGCTTGGTTTCGGGAGCCACAGATACGCAGTATTTT.

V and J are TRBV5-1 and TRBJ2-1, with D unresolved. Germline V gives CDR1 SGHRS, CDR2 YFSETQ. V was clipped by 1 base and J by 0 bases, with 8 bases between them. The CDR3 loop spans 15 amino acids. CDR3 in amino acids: CASSLLWSSYNEQFF. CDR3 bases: TGCGCCAGCAGCTTGTTATGGAGCTCCTACAATGAGCAGTTCTTC. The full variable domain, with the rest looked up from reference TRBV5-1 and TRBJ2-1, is KAGVTQTPRYLIKTRGQQVTLSCSPISGHRSVSWYQQTPGQGLQFLFEYFSETQRNKGNFPGRFSGRQFSNSRSEMNVSTLELGDSALYLCASSLLWSSYNEQFFGPGTRLTVL.

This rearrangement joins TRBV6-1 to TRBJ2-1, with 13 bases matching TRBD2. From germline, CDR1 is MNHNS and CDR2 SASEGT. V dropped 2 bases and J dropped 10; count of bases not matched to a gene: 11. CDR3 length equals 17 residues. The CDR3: CASSELPTSGGATEQFF. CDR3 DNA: TGTGCCAGCAGTGAACTTCCCACTAGCGGGGGGGCCACGGAGCAGTTCTTC.

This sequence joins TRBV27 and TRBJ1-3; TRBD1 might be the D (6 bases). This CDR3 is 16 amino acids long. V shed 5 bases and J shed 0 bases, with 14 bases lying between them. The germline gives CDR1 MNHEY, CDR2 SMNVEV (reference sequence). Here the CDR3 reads CASSMQTGISGNTIYF. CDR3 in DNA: TGTGCCAGCAGTATGCAGACAGGCATCTCTGGAAACACCATATATTTT.

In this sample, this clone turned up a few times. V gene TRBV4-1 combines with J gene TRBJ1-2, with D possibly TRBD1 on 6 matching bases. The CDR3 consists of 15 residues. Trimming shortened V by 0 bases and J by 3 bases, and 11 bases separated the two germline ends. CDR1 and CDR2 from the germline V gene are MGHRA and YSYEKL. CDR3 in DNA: TGCGCCAGCAGCCAAGATGGGGGGCGCCACTATGGCTACACCTTC. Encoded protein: CASSQDGGRHYGYTF.

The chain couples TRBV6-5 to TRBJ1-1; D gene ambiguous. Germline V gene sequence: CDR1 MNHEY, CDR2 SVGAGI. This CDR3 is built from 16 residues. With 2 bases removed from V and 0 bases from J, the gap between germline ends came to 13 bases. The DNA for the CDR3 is TGTGCCAGCAGTTACGAGGCGTTCCTCATGAACACTGAAGCTTTCTTT. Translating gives CASSYEAFLMNTEAFF.

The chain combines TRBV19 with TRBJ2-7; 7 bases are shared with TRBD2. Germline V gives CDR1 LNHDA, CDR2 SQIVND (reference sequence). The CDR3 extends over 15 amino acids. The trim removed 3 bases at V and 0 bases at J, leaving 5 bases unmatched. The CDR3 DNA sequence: TGTGCCAGTAGTATTGCGGGAGACAGCTCCTACGAGCAGTACTTC. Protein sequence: CASSIAGDSSYEQYF.

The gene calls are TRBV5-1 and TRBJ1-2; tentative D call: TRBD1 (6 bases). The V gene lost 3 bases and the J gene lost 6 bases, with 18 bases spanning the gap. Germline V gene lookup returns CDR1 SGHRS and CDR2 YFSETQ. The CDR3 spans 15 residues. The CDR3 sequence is CASSWQNRVIDGYTF. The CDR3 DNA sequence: TGCGCCAGCAGCTGGCAAAACAGGGTAATAGATGGCTACACCTTC.

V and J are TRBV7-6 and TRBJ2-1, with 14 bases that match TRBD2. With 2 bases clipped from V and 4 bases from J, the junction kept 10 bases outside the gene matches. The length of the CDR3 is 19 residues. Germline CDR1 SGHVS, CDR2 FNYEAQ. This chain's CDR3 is CASSLTPGLAGGQYNEQFF. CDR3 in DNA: TGTGCCAGCAGCTTAACCCCCGGACTAGCGGGAGGACAATACAATGAGCAGTTCTTC.

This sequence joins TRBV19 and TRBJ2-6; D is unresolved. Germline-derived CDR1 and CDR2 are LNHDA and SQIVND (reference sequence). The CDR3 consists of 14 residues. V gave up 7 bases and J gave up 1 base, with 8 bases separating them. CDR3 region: CASTRLSGANVLTF. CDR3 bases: TGTGCCAGTACGAGGCTTTCTGGGGCCAACGTCCTGACTTTC.

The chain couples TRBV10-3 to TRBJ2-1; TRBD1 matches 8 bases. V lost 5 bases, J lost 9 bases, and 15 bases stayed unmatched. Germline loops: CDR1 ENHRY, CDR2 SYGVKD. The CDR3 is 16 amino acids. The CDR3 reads CAISPNPGTGVGEQFF. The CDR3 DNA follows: TGTGCCATCAGTCCAAATCCCGGGACAGGCGTGGGTGAGCAGTTCTTC.

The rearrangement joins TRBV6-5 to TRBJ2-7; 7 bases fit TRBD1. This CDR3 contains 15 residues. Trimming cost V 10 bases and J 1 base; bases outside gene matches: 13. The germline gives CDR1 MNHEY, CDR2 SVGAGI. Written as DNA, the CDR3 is TGTGCCACCTCCGTCTTAGGGGGCGGATCCTACGAGCAGTACTTC. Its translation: CATSVLGGGSYEQYF.

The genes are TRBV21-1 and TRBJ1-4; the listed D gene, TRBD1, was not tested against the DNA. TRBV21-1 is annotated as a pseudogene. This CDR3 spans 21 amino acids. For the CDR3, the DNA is TGTGCCAGCAGCAAAGCTTTTACCCGCGAGCGGAAGAGGGGGCTGAAAGAAAAACTGTTTTTT. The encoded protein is CASSKAFTRERKRGLKEKLFF.

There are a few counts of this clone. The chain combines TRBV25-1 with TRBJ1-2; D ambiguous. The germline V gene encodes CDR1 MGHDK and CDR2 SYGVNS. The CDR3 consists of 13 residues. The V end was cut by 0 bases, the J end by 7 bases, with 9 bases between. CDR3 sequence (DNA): TGTGCCAGCAGTGAATATATGGGGTTTGGCTACACCTTC. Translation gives CASSEYMGFGYTF.

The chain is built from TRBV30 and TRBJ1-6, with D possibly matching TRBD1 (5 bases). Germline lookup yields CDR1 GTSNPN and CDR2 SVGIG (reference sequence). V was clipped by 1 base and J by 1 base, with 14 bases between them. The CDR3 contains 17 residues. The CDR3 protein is CAWSGRGPASYNSPLHF. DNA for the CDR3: TGTGCCTGGAGTGGACGGGGACCGGCTTCCTATAATTCACCCCTCCACTTT.

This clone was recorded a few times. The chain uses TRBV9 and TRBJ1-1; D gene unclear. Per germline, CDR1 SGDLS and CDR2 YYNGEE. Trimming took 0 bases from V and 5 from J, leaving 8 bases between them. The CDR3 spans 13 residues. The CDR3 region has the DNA TGTGCCAGCAGCGTAGAGTCGGGTACTGAAGCTTTCTTT. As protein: CASSVESGTEAFF.